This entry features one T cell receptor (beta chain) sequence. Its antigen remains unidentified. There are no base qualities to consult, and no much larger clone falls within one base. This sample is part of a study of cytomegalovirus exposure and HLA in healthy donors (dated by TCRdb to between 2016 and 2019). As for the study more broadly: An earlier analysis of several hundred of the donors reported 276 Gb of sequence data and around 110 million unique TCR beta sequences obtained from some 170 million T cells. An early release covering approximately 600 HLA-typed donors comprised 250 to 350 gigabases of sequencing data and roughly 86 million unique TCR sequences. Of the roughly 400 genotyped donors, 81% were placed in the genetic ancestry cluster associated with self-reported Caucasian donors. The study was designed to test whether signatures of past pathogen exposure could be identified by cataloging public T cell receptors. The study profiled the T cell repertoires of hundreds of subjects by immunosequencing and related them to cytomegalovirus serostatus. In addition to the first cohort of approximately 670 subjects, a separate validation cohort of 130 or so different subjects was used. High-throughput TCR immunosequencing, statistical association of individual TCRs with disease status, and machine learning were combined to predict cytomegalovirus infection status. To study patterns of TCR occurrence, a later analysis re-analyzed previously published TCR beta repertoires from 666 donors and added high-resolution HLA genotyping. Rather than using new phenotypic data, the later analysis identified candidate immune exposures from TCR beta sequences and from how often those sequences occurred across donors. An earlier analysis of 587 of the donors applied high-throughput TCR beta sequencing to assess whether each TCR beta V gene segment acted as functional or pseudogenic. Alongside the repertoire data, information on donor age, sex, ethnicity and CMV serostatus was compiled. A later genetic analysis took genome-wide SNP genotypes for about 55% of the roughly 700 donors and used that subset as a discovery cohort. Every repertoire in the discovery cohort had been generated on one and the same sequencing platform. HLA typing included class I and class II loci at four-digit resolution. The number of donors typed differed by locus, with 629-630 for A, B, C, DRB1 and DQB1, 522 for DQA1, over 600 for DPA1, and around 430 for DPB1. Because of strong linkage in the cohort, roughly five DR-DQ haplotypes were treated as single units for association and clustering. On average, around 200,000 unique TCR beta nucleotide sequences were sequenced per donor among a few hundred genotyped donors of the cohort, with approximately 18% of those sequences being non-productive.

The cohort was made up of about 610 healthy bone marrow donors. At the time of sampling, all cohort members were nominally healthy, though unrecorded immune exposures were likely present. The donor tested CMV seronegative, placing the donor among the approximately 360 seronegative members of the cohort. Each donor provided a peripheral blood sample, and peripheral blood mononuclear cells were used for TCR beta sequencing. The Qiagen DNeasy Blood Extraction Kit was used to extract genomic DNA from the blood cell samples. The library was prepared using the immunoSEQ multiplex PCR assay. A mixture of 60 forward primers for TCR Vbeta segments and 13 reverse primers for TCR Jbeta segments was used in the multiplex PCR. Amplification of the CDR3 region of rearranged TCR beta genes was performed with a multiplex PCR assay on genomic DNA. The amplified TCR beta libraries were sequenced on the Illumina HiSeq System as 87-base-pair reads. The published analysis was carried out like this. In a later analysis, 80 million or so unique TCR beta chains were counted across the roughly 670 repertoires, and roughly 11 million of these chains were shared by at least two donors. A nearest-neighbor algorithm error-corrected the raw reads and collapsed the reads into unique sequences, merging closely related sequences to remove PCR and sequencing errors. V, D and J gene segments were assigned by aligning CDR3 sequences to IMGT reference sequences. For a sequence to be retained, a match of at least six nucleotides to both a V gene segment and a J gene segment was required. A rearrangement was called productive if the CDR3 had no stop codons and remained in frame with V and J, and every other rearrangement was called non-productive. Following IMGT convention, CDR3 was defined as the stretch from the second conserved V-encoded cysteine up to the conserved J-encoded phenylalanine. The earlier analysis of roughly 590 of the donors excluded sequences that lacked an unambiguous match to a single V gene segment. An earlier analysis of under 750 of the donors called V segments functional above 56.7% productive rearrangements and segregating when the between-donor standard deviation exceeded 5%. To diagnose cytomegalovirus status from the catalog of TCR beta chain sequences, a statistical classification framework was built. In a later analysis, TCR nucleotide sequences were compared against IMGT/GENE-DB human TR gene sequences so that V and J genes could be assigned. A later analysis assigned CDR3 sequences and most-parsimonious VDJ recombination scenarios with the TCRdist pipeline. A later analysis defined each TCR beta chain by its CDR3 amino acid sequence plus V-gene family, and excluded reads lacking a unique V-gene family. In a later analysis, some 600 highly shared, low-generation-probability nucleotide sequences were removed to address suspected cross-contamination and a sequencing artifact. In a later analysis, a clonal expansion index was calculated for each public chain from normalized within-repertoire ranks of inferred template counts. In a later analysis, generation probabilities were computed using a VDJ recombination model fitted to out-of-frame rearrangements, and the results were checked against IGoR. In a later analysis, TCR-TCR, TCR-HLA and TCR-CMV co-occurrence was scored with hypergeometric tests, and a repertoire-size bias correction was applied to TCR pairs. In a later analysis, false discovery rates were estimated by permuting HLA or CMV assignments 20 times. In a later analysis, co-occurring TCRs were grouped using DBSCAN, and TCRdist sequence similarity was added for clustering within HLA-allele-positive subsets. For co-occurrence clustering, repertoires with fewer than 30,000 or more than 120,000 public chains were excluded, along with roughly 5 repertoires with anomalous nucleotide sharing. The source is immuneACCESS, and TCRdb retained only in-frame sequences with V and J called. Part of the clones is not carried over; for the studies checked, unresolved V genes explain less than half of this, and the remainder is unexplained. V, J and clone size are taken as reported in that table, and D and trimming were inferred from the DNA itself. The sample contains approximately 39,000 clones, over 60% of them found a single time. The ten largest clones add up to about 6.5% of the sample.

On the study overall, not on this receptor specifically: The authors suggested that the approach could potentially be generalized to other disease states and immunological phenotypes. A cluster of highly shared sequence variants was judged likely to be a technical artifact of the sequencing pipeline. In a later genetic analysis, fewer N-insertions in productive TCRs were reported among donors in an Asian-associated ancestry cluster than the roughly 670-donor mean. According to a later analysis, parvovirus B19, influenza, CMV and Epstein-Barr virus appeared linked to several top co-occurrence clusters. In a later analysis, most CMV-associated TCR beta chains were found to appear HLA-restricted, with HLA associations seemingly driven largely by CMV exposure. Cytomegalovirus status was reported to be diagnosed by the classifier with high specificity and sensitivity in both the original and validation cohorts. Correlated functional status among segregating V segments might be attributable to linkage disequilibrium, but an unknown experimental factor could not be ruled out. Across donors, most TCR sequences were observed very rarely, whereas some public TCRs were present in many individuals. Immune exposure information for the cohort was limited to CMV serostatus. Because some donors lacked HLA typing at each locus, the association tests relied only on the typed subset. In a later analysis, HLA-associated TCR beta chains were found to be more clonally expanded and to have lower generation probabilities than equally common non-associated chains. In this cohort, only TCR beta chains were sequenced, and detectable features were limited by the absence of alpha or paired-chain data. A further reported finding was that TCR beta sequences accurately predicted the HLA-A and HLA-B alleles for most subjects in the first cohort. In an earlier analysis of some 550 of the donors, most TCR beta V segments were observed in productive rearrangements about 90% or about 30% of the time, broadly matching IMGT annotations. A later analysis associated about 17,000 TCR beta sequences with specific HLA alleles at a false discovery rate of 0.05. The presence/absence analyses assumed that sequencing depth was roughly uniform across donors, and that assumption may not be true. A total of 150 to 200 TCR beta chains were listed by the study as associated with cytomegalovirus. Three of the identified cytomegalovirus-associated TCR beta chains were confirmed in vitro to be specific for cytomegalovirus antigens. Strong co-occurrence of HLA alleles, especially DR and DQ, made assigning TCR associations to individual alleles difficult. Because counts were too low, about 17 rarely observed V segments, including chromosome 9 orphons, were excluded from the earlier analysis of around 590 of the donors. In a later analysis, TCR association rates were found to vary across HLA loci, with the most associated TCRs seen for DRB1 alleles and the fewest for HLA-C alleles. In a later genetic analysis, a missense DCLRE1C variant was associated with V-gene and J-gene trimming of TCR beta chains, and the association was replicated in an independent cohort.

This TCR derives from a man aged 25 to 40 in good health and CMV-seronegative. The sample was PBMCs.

The DNA reads TGTGCCAGTGGGACTAGCGGGAACACCGGGGAGCTGTTTTTT. Its product reads: CASGTSGNTGELFF. The sequence links TRBV28 to TRBJ2-2; TRBD2 aligns with 11 central bases. According to the germline V gene, CDR1 reads MDHEN and CDR2 reads SYDVKM. V has 9 bases trimmed and J has 1 base trimmed; junction bases matching no gene number 1. Reading from cysteine to phenylalanine, the CDR3 counts 14 amino acids. CDR3 DNA is the only sequence kept; it has 42 bases, read in frame from the first base.